This T cell receptor (beta chain) comes out of a study of T-cell reconstitution after alpha-beta-depleted transplantation in children (dated by TCRdb to the mid-2010s). Regarding the study in general: Using TCR repertoire profiling, the study followed T-cell immune reconstitution in a quantitative way in children after TCRalphabeta/CD19-depleted allogeneic hematopoietic cell transplantation.

The study at large found these results: Hyperexpanded clone frequencies declined over subsequent months; after one year, T-cell counts and TCRbeta diversity were mostly attributed to newly produced T cells. The apparently early recovery of alphabetaT-cell counts about two months after transplant reportedly depended on only several hundred rapidly expanded clones that came from non-depleted graft cells. The high TCRbeta diversity at day 60 in some patients was ascribed to recipient T cells and intrathymic progenitors that had survived conditioning.

About this clonotype: The antigen it binds to is not known. The sample holds no much larger clone one base away, and base qualities are not on file.

From a lookup of the germline V gene, CDR1 and CDR2 are SGHRS and YFSETQ. The germline V and J ends show losses of 1 base and 5 bases respectively, and no gene match explains 10 bases of the junction. The CDR3 starts with the cysteine, ends with the phenylalanine, and has 16 residues. Left in the record is the CDR3 DNA by itself, 48 bases read in frame from the first base. The library came from PCR. These reads were obtained on an Illumina HiSeq 2500. TCR libraries were prepared with molecular barcoding, using unique molecular identifiers to normalize TCRbeta repertoire quantification. In-frame beta chains were kept once TCRdb had trimmed the public reads at Q25 with fastp and called clones with MiXCR. Under each unique CDR3 protein, matching rows form one entry showing the most common genes and DNA. A total of approximately 82,000 distinct CDR3 sequences appear in this sample, about a sixth of them only once. About half of the sample goes to the ten largest clones.

The treatment or condition label, as the study defines it: allogeneic hematopoietic cell transplantation with graft depleted of TCRalphabeta T cells and CD19 B cells. The children who served as transplant recipients had been given grafts of TCRalphabeta/CD19-depleted allogeneic hematopoietic cells. Specimen: PBMCs, mostly from graft donor cells, collected 360 days after TCRalphabeta/CD19-depleted stem cell transplant. Recombination connected TRBV5-1 to TRBJ2-3; 7 nucleotides in the junction match TRBD1. This clonotype originated in a male patient between 2 and 9 years old who had a stem cell transplant for acute lymphoblastic leukemia, so the T cells may come from the graft donor. CDR3 reads: CASSLLVRGSIDTQYF. The nucleotide sequence is TGCGCCAGCAGCTTGCTCGTCAGGGGGAGTATAGATACGCAGTATTTT. Here the CDR3 is joined to the reference TRBV5-1 and TRBJ2-3 genes, and the full variable domain is: KAGVTQTPRYLIKTRGQQVTLSCSPISGHRSVSWYQQTPGQGLQFLFEYFSETQRNKGNFPGRFSGRQFSNSRSEMNVSTLELGDSALYLCASSLLVRGSIDTQYFGPGTRLTVL.